These 28 T cell receptor beta chains came from one sample sequenced in a study of blood T cell repertoires in COVID-19. Measured with immunoSEQ multiplex PCR; TCRdb has only the in-frame clones, and not every one. The data hold approximately 110,000 clones, with 75% to 90% observed a single time. The sequenced sample consisted of peripheral blood. Receptors originate from a woman aged 40 to 50 with acute or convalescent COVID-19.

About this clone: An end of the junction differs from the germline gene, which may be a read error. The chain links TRBV30 to TRBJ1-4; no clear D. The germline CDR1 and CDR2 sequences are GTSNPN and SVGIG (reference sequence). CDR3 length equals 15 residues. The CDR3 nucleotides read TGTGCCTGTAGTGCGATACTTGCAACTAATGAAAAACTGTTTTTT. This sequence encodes CACSAILATNEKLFF.

This clone was recorded once. This rearrangement joins TRBV5-1 to TRBJ2-1; possibly TRBD1 for D (5 bases). From germline, CDR1 is SGHRS and CDR2 YFSETQ. Trimming pared 0 bases from V and 8 bases from J, leaving 15 bases between. The CDR3 runs to 15 residues. The CDR3 nucleotides are TGCGCCAGCAGCTTGGAGGGCAGGGAACAGGATGAGCAGTTCTTC. Translation: CASSLEGREQDEQFF.

The J gene is TRBJ1-2, the V gene TRBV10-3; D is undetermined. The CDR3 length is 12 residues. Trimming left V 6 bases short and J 4 bases short, with 9 bases between. CDR1 is ENHRY, CDR2 SYGVKD, per germline. The CDR3, as DNA: TGTGCCATCAGCCTCGGGAGCTATGGCTACACCTTC. Protein: CAISLGSYGYTF.

The chain couples TRBV3-1 (or the pseudogene TRBV3-2) to TRBJ1-6, with 7 bases identical to TRBD1. Germline V gives CDR1 LGHDT, CDR2 YNNKEL (reference sequence). The ends lost 4 bases at V and 12 bases at J; junction bases unmatched: 24. The CDR3 length is 19 residues. CDR3 nucleotides: TGTGCCAGCAGCCGCCAATTCCTTGGGGGGACAGCGAGAATTCAACCCCTCCACTTT. Translating it yields CASSRQFLGGTARIQPLHF.

The chain carries TRBV11-2 and TRBJ1-2; TRBD1 is a possible D gene (6 bases). Per the germline V gene, CDR1 is SGHAT and CDR2 is FQNNGV. The V end lost 2 bases, the J end lost 2 bases, and 9 bases lay between the germline ends. CDR3 length: 14 residues. The DNA for the CDR3 is TGTGCCAGCAGCTTATCTCAGGGGAACTATGGCTACACCTTC. Amino acid sequence: CASSLSQGNYGYTF.

CDR3 bases: TGTGCCAGCTCACCTGGGACAGTCTACGAGCAGTACTTC. This encodes CASSPGTVYEQYF. The chain combines TRBV18 with TRBJ2-7; 7 bases line up with TRBD1. The V gene end was trimmed by 3 bases and the J gene end by 3 bases; junction bases not matched to a gene: 2. The CDR3 length is 13 residues. Per the germline V gene, CDR1 is KGHSH and CDR2 is LQKENI.

This clone was observed a few times. J is TRBJ1-4 and V is TRBV10-3; D is undetermined. V was trimmed by 0 bases and J by 3 bases, leaving 20 bases between them. The CDR3 covers 19 residues. Germline V CDR1 and CDR2: ENHRY, SYGVKD. The CDR3 DNA reads TGTGCCATCAGTGAGTCGGGAGGGCCTTCAATATTAGCTAATGAAAAACTGTTTTTT. Translated: CAISESGGPSILANEKLFF.

The V call is TRBV9, the J call TRBJ1-3; D is uncertain. V was clipped by 1 base and J by 0 bases, with 11 bases between them. CDR1 SGDLS and CDR2 YYNGEE come from the germline V gene. The CDR3 has 16 residues. Written as DNA, the CDR3 is TGTGCCAGCAGCGTATCCCCCCTAGGCTCTGGAAACACCATATATTTT. The encoded protein is CASSVSPLGSGNTIYF.

The chain uses TRBV29-1 and TRBJ2-1, with TRBD2 matching 12 bases. J gave up 9 bases and V 5 bases, and 5 bases lay outside the gene matches. Looked up from germline, CDR1 is SQVTM and CDR2 is ANQGSEA. The CDR3 sequence is 13 residues long. For the CDR3, the DNA is TGCAGCGTTAGGACTAGCGGGGATTCTGAGCAGTTCTTC. Its translation: CSVRTSGDSEQFF.

The chain carries TRBV9 and TRBJ1-1; 10 nucleotides line up with TRBD1. With V trimmed by 3 bases and J by 4 bases, 6 bases remained unmatched. CDR3 length equals 15 residues. Per the germline V gene, CDR1 is SGDLS and CDR2 is YYNGEE. CDR3 bases: TGTGCCAGCAGCGCGACAGGGGGCCGAGTCACTGAAGCTTTCTTT. As protein: CASSATGGRVTEAFF.

The V gene is TRBV5-3, the J gene TRBJ1-1; maybe TRBD1 (5 bases). TRBV5-3 is an ORF; its function is uncertain. The CDR3 extends over 14 amino acids. Trimming took 1 base from V and 6 from J, leaving 13 bases between them. The CDR3 spells CARSLWHRCAEAFF. The CDR3 DNA reads TGTGCCAGAAGCTTGTGGCACAGGTGCGCTGAAGCTTTCTTT.

This clone was observed a few times. The CDR3 DNA reads as TGTGCCAGCAGCCCTAAACGGTCGGGACAGGGGTACAATGAGCAGTTCTTC. Its protein product is CASSPKRSGQGYNEQFF. The rearrangement joins TRBV11-3 to TRBJ2-1, with 10 bases lining up with TRBD1. The CDR3 spans 17 residues. The germline V gene encodes CDR1 SGHNT and CDR2 YENEEA. V shed 5 bases, J shed 4 bases, and the junction held 11 bases outside the gene matches.

The chain combines TRBV19 with TRBJ1-2; 9 nucleotides match TRBD1. Germline V gene lookup returns CDR1 LNHDA and CDR2 SQIVND (reference sequence). The trim removed 6 bases at V and 4 bases at J, leaving 9 bases unmatched. The CDR3 loop spans 15 amino acids. The CDR3 loop is CASSTGQGGGYGYTF. The DNA for the CDR3 is TGTGCCAGTAGCACGGGACAGGGCGGGGGCTATGGCTACACCTTC.

The chain joins TRBV6-5 to TRBJ1-1, with a weak D call TRBD1 (5 bases). The CDR3 covers 13 residues. Germline CDR1 reads MNHEY; CDR2 reads SVGAGI. V was clipped by 10 bases and J by 4 bases, with 16 bases between them. CDR3 sequence reads: CAIQSRDSTEAFF. The CDR3 nucleotides read TGTGCCATTCAAAGCAGGGATTCCACTGAAGCTTTCTTT.

The gene calls are TRBV12-3 or TRBV12-4 and TRBJ1-2, with D perhaps TRBD1 (5 bases). The V end lost 3 bases, the J end lost 7 bases, and 9 bases lay between the germline ends. The CDR3 consists of 12 residues. The CDR3 nucleotides read TGTGCCAGCAGTTTCGGGGGGACTGGCTACACCTTC. It codes for CASSFGGTGYTF.

V gene TRBV29-1 combines with J gene TRBJ1-6; D is ambiguous. CDR3 length equals 14 residues. Germline assignment: CDR1 SQVTM and CDR2 ANQGSEA. V was pared by 5 bases and J by 5 bases, with 13 bases between. CDR3 region: CSVRMGMDNSPLHF. CDR3 bases: TGCAGCGTTAGGATGGGCATGGATAATTCACCCCTCCACTTT.

The rearrangement joins TRBV5-1 to TRBJ2-7, with 7 nucleotides matching TRBD1. CDR3 length: 16 residues. J lost 0 bases, V lost 4 bases, and 10 bases had no gene match. Germline CDR1 SGHRS, CDR2 YFSETQ. The CDR3 here is CASSIMNRGSSYEQYF. The CDR3 nucleotides read TGCGCCAGCAGCATAATGAACAGGGGTAGCTCCTACGAGCAGTACTTC.

CDR3 in amino acids: CASSPGGWNTGELFF. CDR3 in DNA: TGTGCCAGCAGCCCCGGCGGGTGGAACACCGGGGAGCTGTTTTTT. The chain carries TRBV9 and TRBJ2-2; possibly TRBD2 for D (5 bases). Germline V gene lookup returns CDR1 SGDLS and CDR2 YYNGEE. The length of the CDR3 is 15 residues. The V and J ends lost 4 bases and 1 base respectively, with 11 bases between them.

The V gene is TRBV3-1 (or the pseudogene TRBV3-2), the J gene TRBJ2-1; 11 positions agree with TRBD1. The V segment lost 4 bases and the J segment 7 bases; nucleotides outside the gene matches: 9. The length of the CDR3 is 16 residues. CDR1 is LGHDT and CDR2 is YNNKEL in the germline V gene (reference sequence). The CDR3 sequence: CASSPITGQGDNEQFF. The CDR3 nucleotides are TGTGCCAGCAGCCCCATCACGGGACAGGGGGATAATGAGCAGTTCTTC.

The chain recombines TRBV2 with TRBJ2-3; TRBD2 is a possible D gene (5 bases). Germline CDR1 reads SNHLY; CDR2 reads FYNNEI. Trimming stripped 7 bases from V and 6 bases from J, with 17 bases between. This CDR3 comprises 14 residues. The CDR3 DNA is TGTGCCAGCATCTCCCTGGGAGACATCGATACGCAGTATTTT. It specifies CASISLGDIDTQYF.

V gene TRBV11-2 combines with J gene TRBJ2-3; 9 bases map to TRBD1. The V gene end was trimmed by 6 bases and the J gene end by 1 base; junction bases not matched to a gene: 11. Germline values: CDR1 SGHAT, CDR2 FQNNGV. The CDR3 is 17 residues long. The CDR3 reads CASSPSWRTGGTDTQYF. DNA for the CDR3: TGTGCCAGCAGTCCGAGTTGGAGGACAGGGGGCACAGATACGCAGTATTTT. The variable domain in full, with the rest retrieved from reference TRBV11-2 and TRBJ2-3, is EAGVAQSPRYKIIEKRQSVAFWCNPISGHATLYWYQQILGQGPKLLIQFQNNGVVDDSQLPKDRFSAERLKGVDSTLKIQPAKLEDSAVYLCASSPSWRTGGTDTQYFGPGTRLTVL.

J is TRBJ1-2 and V is TRBV6-4, with unresolved D. The length of the CDR3 is 15 residues. V was shortened by 4 bases and J by 4 bases, with 16 bases between the two germline ends. Germline V gene lookup returns CDR1 MRHNA and CDR2 SNTAGT. CDR3 bases: TGTGCCAGCAGTGTCTCACCGTCCGGTGGCTATGGCTACACCTTC. It translates to CASSVSPSGGYGYTF.

The genes are TRBV24-1 and TRBJ1-5; 8 nucleotides agree with TRBD1. The germline gives CDR1 KGHDR, CDR2 SFDVKD. This CDR3 contains 13 residues. V lost 7 bases and J lost 6; bases outside the gene matches: 4. The chain's CDR3 is CATSTDRGQPQHF. The CDR3 nucleotides read TGTGCCACCAGCACAGACAGGGGTCAGCCCCAGCATTTT.

The chain combines TRBV4-3 with TRBJ2-7; D might be TRBD1 (6 bases). The V gene lost 0 bases and the J gene lost 0 bases, with 15 bases spanning the gap. From germline, CDR1 is LGHNA and CDR2 YSLEER. The CDR3 spans 17 residues. The CDR3 region is CASSQDRGQWSSYEQYF. The DNA of the CDR3 is TGCGCCAGCAGCCAAGACCGAGGACAGTGGAGCTCCTACGAGCAGTACTTC.

This chain links TRBV11-2 with TRBJ1-6; D perhaps matches TRBD1 (5 bases). V was pared by 1 base and J by 10 bases, with 17 bases between. The CDR3 totals 16 residues. Looked up from germline, CDR1 is SGHAT and CDR2 is FQNNGV. For the CDR3, the DNA is TGTGCCAGCAGCTTAGGAGCAGGGAAGGGTGGCTCACCCCTCCACTTT. Amino acids: CASSLGAGKGGSPLHF.

In its sample, this clone was seen many times. The CDR3 here is CASSVGANGNTIYF. The CDR3 DNA follows: TGTGCCAGCAGCGTAGGAGCAAATGGAAACACCATATATTTT. The chain joins TRBV9 to TRBJ1-3, with no clear D. This CDR3 is built from 14 residues. The germline gives CDR1 SGDLS, CDR2 YYNGEE. V was shortened by 0 bases and J by 3 bases, with 7 bases between the two germline ends.

The genes are TRBV3-1 (or the pseudogene TRBV3-2) and TRBJ1-1; no definite D call. The CDR3 is 14 amino acids. Trimming pared 3 bases from V and 3 bases from J, leaving 11 bases between. Looked up from germline, CDR1 is LGHDT and CDR2 is YNNKEL (reference sequence). The CDR3 coding sequence is TGTGCCAGCAGCCACGCCCGGTCGGACACTGAAGCTTTCTTT. It is translated as CASSHARSDTEAFF.

The J gene is TRBJ2-6, the V gene TRBV11-2; possible D gene TRBD1, 6 bases. The length of the CDR3 is 17 residues. Germline-derived CDR1 and CDR2 are SGHAT and FQNNGV. The germline V and J ends were trimmed by 0 bases and 1 base, with 10 bases remaining between them. The CDR3 loop is CASSLDSTGSGANVLTF. The CDR3 nucleotides are TGTGCCAGCAGCTTAGATTCCACAGGGTCTGGGGCCAACGTCCTGACTTTC. The complete variable domain, with remaining parts taken from reference TRBV11-2 and TRBJ2-6, reads EAGVAQSPRYKIIEKRQSVAFWCNPISGHATLYWYQQILGQGPKLLIQFQNNGVVDDSQLPKDRFSAERLKGVDSTLKIQPAKLEDSAVYLCASSLDSTGSGANVLTFGAGSRLTVL.